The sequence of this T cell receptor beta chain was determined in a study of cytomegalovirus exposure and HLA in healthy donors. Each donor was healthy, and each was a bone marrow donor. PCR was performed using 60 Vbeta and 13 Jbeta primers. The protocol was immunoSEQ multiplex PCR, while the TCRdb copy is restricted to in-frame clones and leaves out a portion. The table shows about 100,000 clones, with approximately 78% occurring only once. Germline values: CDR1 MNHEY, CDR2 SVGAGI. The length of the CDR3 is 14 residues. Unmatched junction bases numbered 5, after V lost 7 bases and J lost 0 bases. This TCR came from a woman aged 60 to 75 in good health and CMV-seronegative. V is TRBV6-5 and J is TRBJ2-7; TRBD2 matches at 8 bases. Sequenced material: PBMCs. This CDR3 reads CASKRGQLSYEQYF. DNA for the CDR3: TGTGCCAGCAAGCGGGGGCAACTCTCCTACGAGCAGTACTTC.